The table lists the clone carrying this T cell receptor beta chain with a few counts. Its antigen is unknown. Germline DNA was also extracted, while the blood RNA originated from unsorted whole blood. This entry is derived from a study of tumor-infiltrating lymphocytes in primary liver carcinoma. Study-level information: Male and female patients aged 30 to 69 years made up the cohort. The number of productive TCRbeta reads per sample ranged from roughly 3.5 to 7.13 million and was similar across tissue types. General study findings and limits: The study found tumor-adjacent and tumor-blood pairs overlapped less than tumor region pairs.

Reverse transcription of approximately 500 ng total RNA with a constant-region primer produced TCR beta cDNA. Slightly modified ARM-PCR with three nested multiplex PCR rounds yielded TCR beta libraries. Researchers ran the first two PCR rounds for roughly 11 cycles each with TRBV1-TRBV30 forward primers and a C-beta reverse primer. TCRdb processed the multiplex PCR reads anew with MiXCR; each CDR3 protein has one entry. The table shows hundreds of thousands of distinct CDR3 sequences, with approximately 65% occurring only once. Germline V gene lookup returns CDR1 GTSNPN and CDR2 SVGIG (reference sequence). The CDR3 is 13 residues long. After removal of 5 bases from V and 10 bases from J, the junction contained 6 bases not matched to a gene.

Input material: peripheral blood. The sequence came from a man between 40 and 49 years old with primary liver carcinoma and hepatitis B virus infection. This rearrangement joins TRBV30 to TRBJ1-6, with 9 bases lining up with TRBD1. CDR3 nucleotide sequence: TGTGCCTGGGGGACAGGGCGCGACTCACCCCTCCACTTT. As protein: CAWGTGRDSPLHF.